This T cell receptor (beta chain) was documented in a study of T cell changes during pregnancy in multiple sclerosis. Produced via immunoSEQ multiplex PCR; TCRdb's table is partial and in-frame only. The sample includes over 70,000 clones, around 93% of them seen just once. The germline V and J ends were trimmed by 0 bases and 2 bases, with 21 bases remaining between them. This CDR3 is built from 19 residues. Per the germline V gene, CDR1 is MDHEN and CDR2 is SYDVKM. The J gene is TRBJ2-3, the V gene TRBV28; tentatively, D is TRBD2 (5 bases). This sequence originates from a female donor with multiple sclerosis, enrolled in a pregnancy study. The specimen was peripheral blood, collected in the third trimester of pregnancy. The CDR3 here is CASSLWPWSSKRPTDTQYF. The CDR3 nucleotides are TGTGCCAGCAGTTTATGGCCGTGGTCTAGCAAAAGACCCACAGATACGCAGTATTTT. The full variable domain, with the rest looked up from reference TRBV28 and TRBJ2-3, is DVKVTQSSRYLVKRTGEKVFLECVQDMDHENMFWYRQDPGLGLRLIYFSYDVKMKEKGDIPEGYSVSREKKERFSLILESASTNQTSMYLCASSLWPWSSKRPTDTQYFGPGTRLTVL.